This T cell receptor beta chain was observed in a study of cytotoxic CD8 clonotypes in ibrutinib-treated CLL. Study findings and constraints: Clonality showed a rise at ibrutinib response that reversed toward baseline at progression. Relative to age-matched healthy donors, clonality at baseline was higher, and it tracked circulating CD8+ T-cell counts.

A note on this clone: The target antigen is unknown.

The V end was cut by 4 bases, the J end by 2 bases, with 9 bases between. The CDR3 sequence is 13 residues long. The germline gives CDR1 SQVTM, CDR2 ANQGSEA. Produced via immunoSEQ multiplex PCR; TCRdb's table is partial and in-frame only. Altogether about 200,000 clones are present, 75% to 80% being singletons, with the ten largest covering about an eighth. The sample in question was PBMCs, obtained after 12 months of ibrutinib treatment. The V gene is TRBV29-1, the J gene TRBJ2-1; the D gene is possibly TRBD1 (6 bases). The receptor was isolated from a human donor with chronic lymphocytic leukemia. The CDR3 is CSVGTVAYNEQFF. The CDR3, as DNA: TGCAGCGTTGGGACAGTAGCCTACAATGAGCAGTTCTTC.